This T cell receptor (beta chain) was identified during a study of control samples from healthy donors and cancer patients. Only in-frame clones appear in the TCRdb table, and some are missing; sequencing was by immunoSEQ multiplex PCR. The sample comprises about 160,000 clones, roughly 94% of which are singletons, and about 14% rests with the top ten. Sequencing was done on a sample of PBMCs. The TCR sequence derives from a man aged 55 to 70 with colorectal cancer.

CDR3 nucleotide sequence: TGTGCCACGAGACTAGCGGAGGTCACAGATACGCAGTATTTT. Amino acids: CATRLAEVTDTQYF. The chain is built from TRBV10-3 and TRBJ2-3; 9 bases fit TRBD2. Germline assignment: CDR1 ENHRY and CDR2 SYGVKD. The J segment lost 2 bases and the V segment lost 10 bases, leaving 7 bases of the junction unmatched. The CDR3 runs to 14 residues.